This paragraph covers one T cell receptor (beta chain) sequence. No antigen is known for it. The data stem from a study of CD8 T cells in ankylosing spondylitis. Study-level points and caveats: One TCR beta motif, made up of eight highly homologous variants, appeared characteristic of ankylosing spondylitis blood. Disease-linked clones were found to be CD8+ and relatively rare in peripheral blood. Past research had described some motif variants in reactive arthritis synovial fluid and blood.

The CDR3 totals 16 residues. Trimming took off 8 bases at V and 9 bases at J, with 26 bases between the two ends. Germline lookup yields CDR1 SEHNR and CDR2 FQNEAQ (reference sequence). Using quantitative 5'-RACE with molecular barcodes, the authors made TCR beta libraries. TCRdb recomputed calls from the 5' RACE reads with MiXCR, one row per CDR3 protein. The sample includes more than 300,000 distinct CDR3 sequences, approximately 8% seen only once; the top ten take less than 15%. The sample taken for sequencing was blood, either unsorted or a sorted T cell fraction (not recorded which). This TCR was recovered from a male donor with ankylosing spondylitis. The rearrangement uses TRBV7-9 and TRBJ2-1; possibly TRBD2 for D (7 bases). DNA of the CDR3: TGTGCCAGCGGAAGAGGCAGTGGGGGGGGGGCCCCTGAGCAGTTCTTC. Translation: CASGRGSGGGAPEQFF.